Below are 27 T cell receptor beta chains sequenced from a single sample in a study of blood T cell repertoires in COVID-19. Clones were sequenced by immunoSEQ multiplex PCR, and TCRdb holds only the in-frame ones, with some missing. Found here are more than 45,000 clones, more than 80% of them singletons; the top ten hold about 2.7%. Material for sequencing was peripheral blood. Source of these receptors: a man at least 80 years old with acute or convalescent COVID-19.

The chain links TRBV9 to TRBJ2-7; D gene unclear. Germline CDR1 SGDLS, CDR2 YYNGEE. V lost 9 bases, J lost 6 bases, and 13 bases lay in between. The CDR3 is 11 residues long. The CDR3 sequence is CANPPMSEQYF. The DNA of the CDR3 is TGTGCCAACCCCCCTATGAGCGAGCAGTACTTC.

The rearrangement uses TRBV29-1 and TRBJ2-5, with 8 bases fitting TRBD1. V lost 6 bases, J lost 2 bases, and 5 bases stayed unmatched. Germline V gene sequence: CDR1 SQVTM, CDR2 ANQGSEA. The CDR3 totals 13 residues. The CDR3 reads CSVPQGAQETQYF. CDR3 DNA sequence: TGCAGCGTGCCCCAGGGGGCGCAAGAGACCCAGTACTTC.

The rearrangement joins TRBV19 to TRBJ2-1; TRBD2 matches 10 bases. This CDR3 contains 15 residues. Germline V gives CDR1 LNHDA, CDR2 SQIVND (reference sequence). After removal of 5 bases from V and 9 bases from J, the junction contained 10 bases not matched to a gene. The CDR3 sequence: CASSSLSGGAGEQFF. The CDR3, as DNA: TGTGCCAGTAGTTCCCTCAGCGGGGGGGCCGGTGAGCAGTTCTTC.

This clone has only a few counts. This chain uses TRBV29-1 with TRBJ2-2; the D gene is possibly TRBD2 (6 bases). The CDR3 consists of 14 residues. Germline lookup yields CDR1 SQVTM and CDR2 ANQGSEA. Trimming shortened V by 4 bases and J by 6 bases, and 15 bases separated the two germline ends. DNA of the CDR3: TGCAGCGTTGTTCTGGCTAGGAGGGCCGGGGAGCTGTTTTTT. The encoded protein is CSVVLARRAGELFF.

The V and J genes are TRBV10-3 and TRBJ2-5, with 7 nucleotides matching TRBD2. V dropped 9 bases and J dropped 4; count of bases not matched to a gene: 8. The CDR3 sequence is 13 residues long. Per germline, CDR1 ENHRY and CDR2 SYGVKD. CDR3 amino acids: CAIRLAPGETQYF. The CDR3 DNA reads as TGTGCCATTCGACTAGCTCCAGGAGAGACCCAGTACTTC.

The V call is TRBV5-5, the J call TRBJ2-1; TRBD2 matches at 9 bases. Germline V gives CDR1 SGHKS, CDR2 YYEKEE (reference sequence). The CDR3 runs to 15 residues. Germline trimming cut 10 bases from V and 8 bases from J; bases unmatched to any gene: 16. DNA of the CDR3: TGTGCCCGCCAGACAACGGGGCGGGGGGGAGATGAGCAGTTCTTC. Amino acid sequence: CARQTTGRGGDEQFF.

This clone showed up just a few times. V is TRBV7-2 and J is TRBJ2-2, with a possible D match to TRBD2 (6 bases). The V end lost 1 base, the J end lost 6 bases, and 12 bases lay between the germline ends. Germline loops: CDR1 SGHTA, CDR2 FQGNSA. The CDR3 totals 15 residues. The CDR3 nucleotides are TGTGCCAGCAGCTTAGAGGTGGGGGGAGCCGGGGAGCTGTTTTTT. It is translated as CASSLEVGGAGELFF.

The chain combines TRBV6-2 or TRBV6-3 with TRBJ2-1; 13 bases fit TRBD2. The germline gives CDR1 MNHEY, CDR2 SVGEGT. With V trimmed by 5 bases and J by 10 bases, 8 bases remained unmatched. This CDR3 spans 15 amino acids. The CDR3, as DNA: TGTGCCAGCAGTACTACTAGCGGGGGGGCAGACGAGCAGTTCTTC. Translation: CASSTTSGGADEQFF.

V usage is TRBV7-2 and J usage is TRBJ1-4; tentatively, D is TRBD1 (5 bases). Germline-derived CDR1 and CDR2 are SGHTA and FQGNSA. V was cut by 4 bases and J by 8 bases, with 14 bases left in between. The CDR3 runs 14 residues. The CDR3 region has the DNA TGTGCCAGCAGCTCCCCGGATGGGGCCGAAAAACTGTTTTTT. It specifies CASSSPDGAEKLFF.

This chain links TRBV4-1 with TRBJ1-2; 9 nucleotides align to TRBD1. The CDR3 has 15 residues. V lost 0 bases, J lost 7 bases, and 6 bases stayed unmatched. The V gene's germline CDR1 is MGHRA and CDR2 YSYEKL. The DNA of the CDR3 is TGCGCCAGCAGCCAAGAGGACAGGGGAACCTCTGGCTACACCTTC. The encoded protein is CASSQEDRGTSGYTF.

This clone was recorded once. One end of the junction is discordant with germline, which a read error may explain. This chain connects TRBV7-7 to TRBJ2-7; maybe TRBD2 (6 bases). This CDR3 comprises 15 residues. The germline V gene encodes CDR1 SSHAT and CDR2 FNYEAQ (reference sequence). CDR3 sequence (DNA): TGTGCTAGCAGCTTAGCTATCGGGGGTAGTTCCGAGCAGTACTTC. Translating it yields CASSLAIGGSSEQYF.

The chain has TRBV18 and TRBJ1-1; D call uncertain. The CDR3 runs to 14 residues. The germline V gene encodes CDR1 KGHSH and CDR2 LQKENI. V shed 3 bases and J shed 1 base, with 9 bases lying between them. CDR3 sequence: CASSPQRQNTEAFF. CDR3 DNA sequence: TGTGCCAGCTCACCCCAGAGACAGAACACTGAAGCTTTCTTT.

The chain has TRBV20-1 and TRBJ2-5; D is perhaps TRBD2 (6 bases). V was pared by 3 bases and J by 2 bases, with 7 bases between. Per the germline V gene, CDR1 is DFQATT and CDR2 is SNEGSKA (reference sequence). There are 12 residues in the CDR3. CDR3 loop: CSASSGQETQYF. CDR3 sequence (DNA): TGCAGTGCTAGTAGCGGACAAGAGACCCAGTACTTC.

The V and J genes are TRBV5-1 and TRBJ1-6; tentatively, D is TRBD1 (6 bases). V was trimmed by 5 bases and J by 14 bases, leaving 20 bases between them. The V gene's germline CDR1 is SGHRS and CDR2 YFSETQ. The CDR3 totals 14 residues. The CDR3 sequence: CASSSDGGRGTLHF. The CDR3 bases are TGCGCCAGCAGTTCGGACGGGGGGCGGGGGACCCTCCACTTT.

The chain couples TRBV30 to TRBJ2-5, with 10 nucleotides matching TRBD1. Per germline, CDR1 GTSNPN and CDR2 SVGIG (reference sequence). The CDR3 is made up of 13 amino acids. Trimming cost V 4 bases and J 4 bases; bases outside gene matches: 3. CDR3 nucleotides: TGTGCCTGGACTCGGGACAGGGGAGAGACCCAGTACTTC. This encodes CAWTRDRGETQYF.

The chain carries TRBV20-1 and TRBJ1-3; D call uncertain. Germline V CDR1 and CDR2: DFQATT, SNEGSKA (reference sequence). The V gene lost 3 bases and the J gene lost 4 bases, with 13 bases spanning the gap. The CDR3 length is 14 residues. The CDR3 is CSASFGETGNTIYF. DNA for the CDR3: TGCAGTGCTAGTTTCGGGGAAACCGGAAACACCATATATTTT.

The rearrangement links TRBV11-2 to TRBJ1-4, with no clear D. V shed 8 bases and J shed 7 bases, with 17 bases lying between them. The germline CDR1 and CDR2 sequences are SGHAT and FQNNGV. This CDR3 has 14 amino acids. For the CDR3, the DNA is TGTGCCAGCGGAAAATGGCGGGCGGGTGAAAAACTGTTTTTT. As protein: CASGKWRAGEKLFF.

The chain joins TRBV2 to TRBJ1-2, with TRBD1 identical over 7 bases. This CDR3 has 15 residues. Trimming cost V 6 bases and J 5 bases; bases outside gene matches: 12. Per the germline V gene, CDR1 is SNHLY and CDR2 is FYNNEI. CDR3 in amino acids: CASRIDRALTYGYTF. The CDR3 nucleotides read TGTGCCAGCAGAATCGACAGGGCCTTAACTTATGGCTACACCTTC.

The V call is TRBV7-8, the J call TRBJ1-5, with 10 nucleotides matching TRBD1. With V trimmed by 4 bases and J by 4 bases, 4 bases remained unmatched. The CDR3 sequence is 15 residues long. The germline CDR1 and CDR2 sequences are SGHVS and FQNEAQ. CDR3 residues: CASSYGTGENQPQHF. CDR3 in DNA: TGTGCCAGCAGCTACGGGACAGGGGAAAATCAGCCCCAGCATTTT.

This chain uses TRBV19 with TRBJ2-1; 14 bases match TRBD2. Trimming removed 6 bases from V and 7 bases from J; junction bases left unmatched: 5. CDR3 length: 15 amino acids. CDR1 is LNHDA, CDR2 SQIVND, per germline (reference sequence). The CDR3 DNA follows: TGTGCCAGTAGGACTAGCGGGGGGGTTCGTAATGAGCAGTTCTTC. Protein product: CASRTSGGVRNEQFF.

This clone was detected once. The chain couples TRBV10-2 to TRBJ2-7, with a tentative D call TRBD1 (6 bases). CDR3 length equals 14 residues. The V gene's germline CDR1 is WSHSY and CDR2 SAAADI. V shed 6 bases and J shed 0 bases, with 12 bases lying between them. CDR3 loop: CASSLRGISYEQYF. The CDR3 DNA reads TGCGCCAGCAGCCTCAGGGGCATCTCCTACGAGCAGTACTTC.

The chain links TRBV7-2 to TRBJ2-5, with 9 bases matching TRBD2. The CDR3 is made up of 14 amino acids. Germline V CDR1 and CDR2: SGHTA, FQGNSA. Trimming took 3 bases from V and 5 from J; bases not matched to a gene: 4. CDR3 residues: CASSLAGGGETQYF. In nucleotides, the CDR3 is TGTGCCAGCAGCTTGGCGGGGGGGGGCGAGACCCAGTACTTC. Drawing the rest from reference TRBV7-2 and TRBJ2-5, the complete variable domain is GAGVSQSPSNKVTEKGKDVELRCDPISGHTALYWYRQSLGQGLEFLIYFQGNSAPDKSGLPSDRFSAERTGGSVSTLTIQRTQQEDSAVYLCASSLAGGGETQYFGPGTRLLVL.

The rearrangement joins TRBV6-5 to TRBJ1-3; no firm D call. V lost 6 bases and J lost 7, with 19 bases in between. This CDR3 region has 15 residues. Germline V gene sequence: CDR1 MNHEY, CDR2 SVGAGI. For the CDR3, the DNA is TGTGCCAGCAGGCAGCAGAGGGATAGTAGGAACACCATATATTTT. Translating it yields CASRQQRDSRNTIYF.

The chain uses TRBV5-8 and TRBJ1-5; D gene unclear. This CDR3 is built from 16 residues. Germline CDR1 reads SGHTS; CDR2 reads YDEGEE. The V end lost 6 bases, the J end lost 0 bases, and 16 bases lay between the germline ends. CDR3 coding DNA: TGTGCCAGCACGAGGGTCCCCCTCTATAGCAATCAGCCCCAGCATTTT. Protein sequence: CASTRVPLYSNQPQHF.

V gene TRBV9 combines with J gene TRBJ2-2, with D uncertain. Germline V gene sequence: CDR1 SGDLS, CDR2 YYNGEE. The V end was cut by 4 bases, the J end by 6 bases, with 7 bases between. This CDR3 has 12 amino acids. The CDR3 DNA follows: TGTGCCAGCAGCATCCGTCCCGGGGAGCTGTTTTTT. Its protein is CASSIRPGELFF.

A single count supports this clone. This chain uses TRBV11-2 with TRBJ2-1, with D possibly matching TRBD1 (5 bases). The CDR3 is 15 residues long. Looked up from germline, CDR1 is SGHAT and CDR2 is FQNNGV. The V and J ends lost 2 bases and 3 bases respectively, with 11 bases between them. The chain's CDR3 is CASSLKAGHYNEQFF. The DNA of the CDR3 is TGTGCCAGCAGCTTAAAGGCAGGGCACTACAATGAGCAGTTCTTC.

This clone occurred once. V and J are TRBV18 and TRBJ2-3; TRBD1 agrees at 7 bases. There are 18 residues in the CDR3. Trimming removed 2 bases from V and 2 bases from J; junction bases left unmatched: 13. Germline V lookup: CDR1 KGHSH, CDR2 LQKENI. The CDR3 region has the DNA TGTGCCAGCTCACCAGTTCCCGGCCGGGACAGCACCACAGATACGCAGTATTTT. It translates to CASSPVPGRDSTTDTQYF.